This is a list of T cell receptor beta chains from one sample in a study of shared clonotypes between healthy human individuals. Libraries were prepared by immunoSEQ multiplex PCR; TCRdb keeps only in-frame clonotypes and omits some of them. The table shows about 680,000 clones, with 92% occurring only once. Sequenced: naive CD8+ T cells sorted from blood. The receptors here all came from a man aged 25-45 years in good health. CDR3s leave out the opening cysteine and the closing phenylalanine or tryptophan.

j_call cdr3_length v_call cdr3_aa
TRBJ2-1 11 TRBV27 ASMQGAYNEQF
TRBJ2-7 11 TRBV5-1 ASSLWAAYEQY
TRBJ1-5 15 TRBV28 ASRTILQGYSNQPQH
TRBJ1-3 11 TRBV4-1 ASKEVGTAAIY
TRBJ2-3 13 TRBV5-1 ASSLAEGLADTQY
TRBJ2-5 13 TRBV7-9 ASSSPSNPQETQY
TRBJ2-7 12 TRBV11-2 ASSLVGAAYEQY
TRBJ1-5 13 TRBV4-1 ASSPVTGANQPQH
TRBJ2-7 15 TRBV5-1 ASSSGLAGGRSHEQY
TRBJ2-7 15 TRBV10-3 AISGTGRLVNLEQQY
TRBJ2-3 11 TRBV28 ATQREVGDTQY
TRBJ2-5 11 TRBV7-2 ASSLAGPETQY
TRBJ2-7 10 TRBV28 ASSLGSYEQY
TRBJ2-3 11 TRBV28 ASSPGTPLTQY
TRBJ2-5 15 TRBV10-1 ASSERPFMTRRETQY
TRBJ1-1 9 TRBV2 ASQINTEAF
TRBJ1-1 11 TRBV5-6 ASSFGGNTEAF
TRBJ2-1 11 TRBV7-9 ASSFLSHNEQF
TRBJ2-7 11 TRBV27 ASSYRGPYEQY
TRBJ2-1 12 TRBV9 ASSPSGRGNEQF
TRBJ2-1 13 TRBV10-1 ASRPGTGPFNEQF
TRBJ2-7 14 TRBV5-6 ASSLEGWGQLYEQY
TRBJ2-3 11 TRBV27 ASGVYSTDTQY
TRBJ2-1 13 TRBV10-1 ASSENPGVYNEQF
TRBJ2-2 12 TRBV27 ASTGTANTGELF
TRBJ2-1 14 TRBV5-1 ASSFGERDPTLEQF
TRBJ1-1 12 TRBV7-9 ASSSRASPPEAF
TRBJ2-1 11 TRBV9 ASSGPNNNEQF
TRBJ2-3 14 TRBV9 ASSPGIAGVGNTQY
TRBJ1-2 14 TRBV4-1 ASSQERVEPNYGYT
TRBJ2-1 14 TRBV28 ASRQGTGEGYNEQF
TRBJ2-7 13 TRBV28 ASSPGLALSYEQY
TRBJ2-2 14 TRBV7-9 ASSFLDRGHTGELF
TRBJ2-1 9 TRBV29-1 SVVGGNEQF
TRBJ2-3 12 TRBV27 ASSLSRGGDTQY
TRBJ2-3 17 TRBV4-1 ASSQAGTSGAPSTDTQY